What follows are 3 T cell receptor beta chains derived from one specimen sequenced in a study of T cell repertoires in ileal Crohn's disease. Only in-frame clones appear in the TCRdb table, and some are missing; sequencing was by immunoSEQ multiplex PCR. This repertoire shows more than 11,000 clones, around 78% found once; its top ten account for approximately 4.7%. Sequencing was carried out using ileal tissue. The receptors here all came from an adult with Crohn's disease.

This clone was detected only a few times. The V call is TRBV7-9, the J call TRBJ2-1; D might be TRBD2 (5 bases). Germline CDR1 is SEHNR and CDR2 is FQNEAQ (reference sequence). Trimming removed 5 bases from V and 3 bases from J, with 11 bases in between. The length of the CDR3 is 14 residues. For the CDR3, the DNA is TGTGCCAGCAGCCAAAACGGGATCTACAATGAGCAGTTCTTC. The encoded protein is CASSQNGIYNEQFF.

V usage is TRBV4-3 and J usage is TRBJ1-4; D might be TRBD1 (5 bases). Germline V CDR1 and CDR2: LGHNA, YSLEER. Trimming stripped 5 bases from V and 2 bases from J, with 12 bases between. This CDR3 comprises 15 residues. CDR3: CASSYDRATNEKLFF. The CDR3 region has the DNA TGCGCCAGCAGCTACGACAGAGCGACTAATGAAAAACTGTTTTTT.

This chain uses TRBV5-5 with TRBJ1-4; D ambiguous. This CDR3 has 14 residues. Germline CDR1 is SGHKS and CDR2 is YYEKEE (reference sequence). The germline V and J ends were trimmed by 7 bases and 7 bases, with 17 bases remaining between them. CDR3 bases: TGTGCCAGCTGTTTTGCGTCGCCATCTGAAAAACTGTTTTTT. Translation: CASCFASPSEKLFF.